The text below deals with one T cell receptor beta chain. Its antigen is as yet unknown. Clones were read by immunoSEQ multiplex PCR, and TCRdb kept only the in-frame ones, dropping some. The table shows approximately 100,000 clones, with about 94% occurring only once. The source of the sample is a study of T cell responses to AZD1222 COVID-19 vaccine. The germline CDR1 and CDR2 sequences are SGHKS and YYEKEE (reference sequence). The CDR3 is 16 amino acids. Trimming removed 1 base at V and 5 bases at J, with 15 bases between. Study results and limitations: Donor demographics were predominantly white British with a female majority; clonal diversity may be underestimated. CD4 TCRs linked to vaccination spanned spike, dominating at 160-218 and 743-854. Baseline serology detected seropositivity in only a handful of AZD1222 recipients. Reportedly, nearly half of unique spike TCRs recognized epitopes outside B.1.351/B.1.1.7 mutations.

The chain joins TRBV5-5 to TRBJ1-4, with D tentatively TRBD1 (6 bases). This material consisted of peripheral blood, taken on day 0 of AZD1222 vaccination. This clonotype originated in an adult in good health. CDR3 residues: CASSLTPGGINEKLFF. The CDR3 DNA sequence: TGTGCCAGCAGCTTGACACCCGGGGGCATAAATGAAAAACTGTTTTTT.